Listed here are 8 T cell receptor beta chains from one sample, sequenced in a study of blood T cell repertoires in COVID-19 (dated by TCRdb to about 2020). Library method: the immunoSEQ multiplex PCR assay. TCRdb stores this immuneACCESS table with in-frame sequences only. Part of the clones is absent; in the studies checked, under half of the shortfall reflects unresolved V genes, and no reason is known for the rest. The sample table contains under 200,000 clones; only one count was recorded for 65% to 90% of them. Around 8.3% of the sample is in the top ten clones. Sequencing input: peripheral blood. These receptors were obtained from a man between 60 and 75 years old with acute or convalescent COVID-19.

The genes are TRBV9 and TRBJ1-2; 9 bases align to TRBD1. The ends lost 2 bases at V and 6 bases at J; junction bases unmatched: 5. The CDR3 runs 14 residues. In germline, CDR1 is SGDLS, CDR2 YYNGEE. The CDR3 sequence is CASSVGQGWNGYTF. The CDR3 nucleotides read TGTGCCAGCAGCGTTGGACAGGGGTGGAATGGCTACACCTTC.

The chain links TRBV12-3 or TRBV12-4 to TRBJ1-1; D gene uncertain. Trimming stripped 7 bases from V and 2 bases from J, with 5 bases between. CDR3 length: 11 amino acids. This CDR3 reads CASNINTEAFF. As DNA, the CDR3 is TGTGCCAGCAACATTAACACTGAAGCTTTCTTT.

V usage is TRBV11-2 and J usage is TRBJ1-4; weak D call: TRBD1 (6 bases). V was pared by 3 bases and J by 7 bases, with 15 bases between. The CDR3 covers 15 residues. CDR1 is SGHAT, CDR2 FQNNGV, per germline. The CDR3 DNA follows: TGTGCCAGCAGCTTGCGAACAGGGTACAGTGAAAAACTGTTTTTT. Its translation: CASSLRTGYSEKLFF.

DNA of the CDR3: TGTGCCAGCAGAGTGGGACTAGCGGAGGGGGATACGCAGTATTTT. Protein: CASRVGLAEGDTQYF. The chain joins TRBV2 to TRBJ2-3; 11 bases agree with TRBD2. Germline values: CDR1 SNHLY, CDR2 FYNNEI. V dropped 6 bases and J dropped 6; count of bases not matched to a gene: 8. The CDR3 consists of 15 residues.

J is TRBJ2-2 and V is TRBV28, with a weak D call TRBD2 (5 bases). The CDR3 has 15 amino acids. CDR1 is MDHEN and CDR2 is SYDVKM in the germline V gene. Trimming took 10 bases from V and 0 from J, leaving 15 bases between them. The CDR3 DNA sequence: TGTGCCACCTTCAGAGGAGCGGCGAACACCGGGGAGCTGTTTTTT. It is translated as CATFRGAANTGELFF.

The rearrangement links TRBV7-6 to TRBJ1-1, with D possibly being TRBD1 (6 bases). The CDR3 is made up of 16 amino acids. CDR1 and CDR2 from the germline V gene are SGHVS and FNYEAQ. Trimming left V 1 base short and J 0 bases short, with 12 bases between. CDR3 amino acids: CASSLGGRTVNTEAFF. In DNA, the CDR3 is TGTGCCAGCAGCTTAGGAGGACGGACAGTGAACACTGAAGCTTTCTTT.

CDR3 sequence (DNA): TGCAGCTCTAGTATTTCCGGGAGGTCCTGTGGGGAGCAGTACTTC. As protein: CSSSISGRSCGEQYF. The rearrangement links TRBV29-1 to TRBJ2-7, with 7 bases matching TRBD2. This CDR3 has 15 residues. The V gene's germline CDR1 is SQVTM and CDR2 ANQGSEA. Germline trimming cut 8 bases from V and 7 bases from J; bases unmatched to any gene: 20.

This chain links TRBV5-1 with TRBJ1-5; 7 positions match TRBD1. Germline CDR1 and CDR2: SGHRS and YFSETQ. This CDR3 has 15 residues. The ends lost 4 bases at V and 3 bases at J; junction bases unmatched: 7. The CDR3 sequence is CASSLQGLPNQPQHF. In DNA form, the CDR3 reads TGCGCCAGCAGCCTACAGGGGTTACCCAATCAGCCCCAGCATTTT.